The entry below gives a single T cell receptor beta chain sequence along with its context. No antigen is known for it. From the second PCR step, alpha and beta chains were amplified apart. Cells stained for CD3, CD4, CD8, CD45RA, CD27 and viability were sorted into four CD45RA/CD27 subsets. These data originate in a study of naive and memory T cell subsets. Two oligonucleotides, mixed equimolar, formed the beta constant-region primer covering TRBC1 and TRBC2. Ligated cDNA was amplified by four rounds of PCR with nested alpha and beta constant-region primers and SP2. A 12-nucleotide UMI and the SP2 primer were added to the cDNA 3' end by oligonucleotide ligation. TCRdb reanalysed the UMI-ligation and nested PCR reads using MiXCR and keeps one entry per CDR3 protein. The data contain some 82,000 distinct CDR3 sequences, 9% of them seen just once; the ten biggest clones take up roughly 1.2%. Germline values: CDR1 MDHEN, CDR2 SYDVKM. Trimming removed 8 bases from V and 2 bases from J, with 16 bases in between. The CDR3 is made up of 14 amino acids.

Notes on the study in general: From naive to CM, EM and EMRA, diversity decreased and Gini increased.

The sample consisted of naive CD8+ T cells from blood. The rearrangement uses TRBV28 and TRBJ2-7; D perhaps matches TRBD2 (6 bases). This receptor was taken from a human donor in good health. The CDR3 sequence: CASLTIAAPYEQYF. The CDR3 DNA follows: TGTGCCAGCTTAACCATAGCGGCACCCTACGAGCAGTACTTC.